This TCR beta chain was documented in a study of vaccination and CD4 T cells after COVID-19. Study in general: A median of around 70 days (range 14 to 241) separated dose two from the taking of post-vaccine samples. Cellular stimulation was performed using overlapping spike peptides derived from SARS-CoV-2, HCoV-NL63, HCoV-OC43 and HCoV-229E.

The sample's treatment: approximately nine-day PBMC culture with coronavirus spike peptide pools or control peptides (ViraFEST assay). First, ViraFEST expanded antigen-specific T cells with peptide pools, and next it sequenced the TCRs. The Oncomine TCR Beta short-read assay was what sequenced the DNA obtained from cultured CD4+ T cells. TCRdb redid the calling of the PCR reads with MiXCR, one entry per CDR3 protein. The sample contains 9,400 or so distinct CDR3 sequences, 45% of which appear only once. Notes on this clonotype: The antigen is unknown.

After removal of 4 bases from V and 7 bases from J, the junction contained 5 bases not matched to a gene. Germline V gene data show CDR1 as WNHNN and CDR2 as SYGVQD (reference sequence). The CDR3 loop spans 13 amino acids. The receptor comes from a human donor who had recovered from COVID-19. The V gene is TRBV10-1, the J gene TRBJ2-3; TRBD1 matches 7 bases. Sequenced: CD4+ T cells from blood, cultured in vitro. The CDR3 DNA follows: TGCGCCAGCAGTGTGACAGGGTCGAATACGCAGTATTTT. It codes for CASSVTGSNTQYF.